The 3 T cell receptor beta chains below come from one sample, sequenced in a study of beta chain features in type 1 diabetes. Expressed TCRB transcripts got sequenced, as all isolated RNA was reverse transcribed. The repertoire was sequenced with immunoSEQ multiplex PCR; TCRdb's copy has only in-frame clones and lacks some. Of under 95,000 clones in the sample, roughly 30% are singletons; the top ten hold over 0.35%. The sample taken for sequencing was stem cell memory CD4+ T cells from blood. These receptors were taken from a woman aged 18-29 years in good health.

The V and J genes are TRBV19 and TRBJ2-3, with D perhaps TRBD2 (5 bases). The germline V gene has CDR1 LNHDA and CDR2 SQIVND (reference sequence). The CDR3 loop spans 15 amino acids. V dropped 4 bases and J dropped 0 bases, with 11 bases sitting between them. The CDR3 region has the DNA TGTGCCAGTAGTACCTACAGCGGAAGCACAGATACGCAGTATTTT. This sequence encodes CASSTYSGSTDTQYF.

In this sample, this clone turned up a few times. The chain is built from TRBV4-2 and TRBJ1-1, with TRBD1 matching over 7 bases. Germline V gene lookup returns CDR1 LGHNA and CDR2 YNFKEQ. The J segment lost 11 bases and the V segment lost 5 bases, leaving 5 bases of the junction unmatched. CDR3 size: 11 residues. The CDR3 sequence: CASSDEQGAFF. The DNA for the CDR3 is TGTGCCAGCAGCGACGAACAGGGGGCTTTCTTT.

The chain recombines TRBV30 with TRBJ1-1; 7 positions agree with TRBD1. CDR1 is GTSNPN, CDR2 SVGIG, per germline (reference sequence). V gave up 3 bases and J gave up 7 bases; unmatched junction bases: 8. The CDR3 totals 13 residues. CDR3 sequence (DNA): TGTGCCTGGAGGGGGGACAGATGGGGTGAAGCTTTCTTT. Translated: CAWRGDRWGEAFF.